Shown below are 7 T cell receptor beta chains from a single sample sequenced in a study of T cell changes during pregnancy in multiple sclerosis. Sequencing was performed with immunoSEQ multiplex PCR; in TCRdb, only in-frame clones are kept and a portion is missing. Among around 15,000 clones listed, approximately 84% were seen once. Sample: CD8+ T cells from peripheral blood mononuclear cells, taken in the third trimester of pregnancy. Source of these receptors: a female donor in good health, enrolled as a control in a pregnancy study.

This clone has a single count. The rearrangement joins TRBV19 to TRBJ2-7; D perhaps matches TRBD2 (6 bases). Looked up from germline, CDR1 is LNHDA and CDR2 is SQIVND (reference sequence). Trimming stripped 5 bases from V and 2 bases from J, with 10 bases between. There are 13 residues in the CDR3. The CDR3 sequence is CASSAGSTYEQYF. DNA for the CDR3: TGTGCCAGTAGTGCGGGATCCACCTACGAGCAGTACTTC.

The J gene is TRBJ2-5, the V gene TRBV28, with 10 bases matching TRBD1. Germline V CDR1 and CDR2: MDHEN, SYDVKM. V trimming: 2 bases; J trimming: 3 bases; junction bases outside the gene matches: 9. The CDR3 runs 17 residues. The CDR3 sequence is CASSLHRQGALEETQYF. DNA for the CDR3: TGTGCCAGCAGTTTACATCGACAGGGGGCTTTAGAAGAGACCCAGTACTTC.

The chain recombines TRBV11-2 with TRBJ1-2; TRBD1 agrees at 7 bases. From germline, CDR1 is SGHAT and CDR2 FQNNGV. The CDR3 spans 15 residues. V trimming: 3 bases; J trimming: 4 bases; junction bases outside the gene matches: 8. The CDR3 sequence is CASSLAGTVIYGYTF. CDR3 DNA: TGTGCCAGCAGCTTGGCCGGGACAGTAATCTATGGCTACACCTTC.

This clone came up once. The J gene is TRBJ1-2, the V gene TRBV4-1, with unresolved D. The CDR3 covers 17 residues. In germline, CDR1 is MGHRA, CDR2 YSYEKL. Deletions cut 0 bases from V and 8 bases from J, with 22 bases between. CDR3 protein: CASSQEFEGSPYRGYTF. The CDR3 coding sequence is TGCGCCAGCAGCCAAGAATTTGAGGGTAGCCCATATAGGGGCTACACCTTC.

The chain recombines TRBV15 with TRBJ1-1, with 8 bases lining up with TRBD1. Germline CDR1 reads LNHNV; CDR2 reads YYDKDF (reference sequence). With 0 bases clipped from V and 3 bases from J, the junction kept 6 bases outside the gene matches. The CDR3 is 16 residues long. For the CDR3, the DNA is TGTGCCACCAGCAGAGATCCCTACAGGGGGGACACTGAAGCTTTCTTT. It encodes CATSRDPYRGDTEAFF.

The rearrangement uses TRBV16 and TRBJ1-1; 9 bases fit TRBD1. Germline CDR1 and CDR2: KGHSY and FQNENV. V lost 4 bases, J lost 3 bases, and 6 bases stayed unmatched. This CDR3 comprises 15 residues. The CDR3 region is CASSPQTGGHTEAFF. The CDR3 nucleotides read TGTGCCAGCAGCCCCCAGACAGGGGGACACACTGAAGCTTTCTTT.

The gene calls are TRBV18 and TRBJ1-4; D is perhaps TRBD1 (5 bases). There are 13 residues in the CDR3. Trimming removed 6 bases at V and 4 bases at J, with 9 bases between. Germline loops: CDR1 KGHSH, CDR2 LQKENI. CDR3 in amino acids: CASSPDSNEKLFF. CDR3 sequence (DNA): TGTGCCAGCTCCCCCGACAGTAATGAAAAACTGTTTTTT.